These 19 T cell receptor beta chains share one sample of origin, sequenced in a study of cytotoxic CD8 clonotypes in ibrutinib-treated CLL. Repertoires were generated with immunoSEQ multiplex PCR, while TCRdb's copy carries only in-frame clones and drops some. The data show fewer than 400,000 clones, over 55% seen once. The sequences come from PBMCs, collected after 36 months of ibrutinib treatment. Receptors originate from a human donor with chronic lymphocytic leukemia.

This chain connects TRBV6-5 to TRBJ1-4, with D perhaps matching TRBD1 (6 bases). Looked up from germline, CDR1 is MNHEY and CDR2 is SVGAGI. V was shortened by 5 bases and J by 2 bases, with 9 bases between the two germline ends. The CDR3 runs to 14 residues. CDR3 sequence: CASSTGWTNEKLFF. In nucleotides, the CDR3 is TGTGCCAGCAGTACAGGGTGGACTAATGAAAAACTGTTTTTT.

The rearrangement uses TRBV4-1 and TRBJ2-7, with a possible D match to TRBD1 (5 bases). This CDR3 has 16 residues. V lost 0 bases to trimming and J lost 3 bases, with 15 bases between them. The germline V gene has CDR1 MGHRA and CDR2 YSYEKL. Here the CDR3 DNA reads TGCGCCAGCAGCCAAGATTGGACACCGAGCAACTACGAGCAGTACTTC. It is translated as CASSQDWTPSNYEQYF.

The chain recombines TRBV4-1 with TRBJ2-7; 7 bases match TRBD1. V lost 2 bases to trimming and J lost 3 bases; unmatched junction nucleotides: 10. This CDR3 is built from 16 residues. Germline values: CDR1 MGHRA, CDR2 YSYEKL. CDR3 coding DNA: TGCGCCAGCAGCCAACTTAGGGACAGACCTTTCTACGAGCAGTACTTC. This codes for CASSQLRDRPFYEQYF.

V gene TRBV19 combines with J gene TRBJ2-2; TRBD1 is a possible D gene (6 bases). V was trimmed by 7 bases and J by 1 base, leaving 13 bases between them. The CDR3 runs 15 residues. The germline V gene encodes CDR1 LNHDA and CDR2 SQIVND (reference sequence). CDR3 amino acids: CASKGGAMNTGELFF. The CDR3 DNA sequence: TGTGCCAGTAAAGGGGGAGCTATGAACACCGGGGAGCTGTTTTTT.

In this sample, this clone turned up a few times. The chain recombines TRBV2 with TRBJ1-5; D is unclear. Trimming left V 4 bases short and J 6 bases short, with 13 bases between. CDR3 size: 14 residues. Germline CDR1 is SNHLY and CDR2 is FYNNEI. For the CDR3, the DNA is TGTGCCAGCAGTGTTCGTGGCGCCGGTCAGCCCCAGCATTTT. Translated, it gives CASSVRGAGQPQHF.

The chain uses TRBV6-5 and TRBJ2-7; 9 nucleotides match TRBD1. V lost 6 bases, J lost 6 bases, and 9 bases stayed unmatched. The CDR3 is made up of 14 amino acids. The germline CDR1 and CDR2 sequences are MNHEY and SVGAGI. CDR3 region: CASSRDRDLREQYF. The CDR3 DNA reads as TGTGCCAGCAGCAGGGACAGGGACTTGCGCGAGCAGTACTTC.

This sequence joins TRBV21-1 and TRBJ2-5; TRBD2 reflects the table's D call only, with no check against the DNA. TRBV21-1 is a pseudogene locus. The CDR3 length is 17 residues. CDR3 DNA: TGTGCCAGCAGCAAAGGGAGGCTAGCGGGGGGTTTAGAGACCCAGTACTTC. This encodes CASSKGRLAGGLETQYF.

The chain carries TRBV19 and TRBJ1-1, with D tentatively TRBD1 (6 bases). Looked up from germline, CDR1 is LNHDA and CDR2 is SQIVND (reference sequence). This CDR3 is 12 amino acids long. Trimming stripped 10 bases from V and 2 bases from J, with 11 bases between. The CDR3 sequence: CATTDSNTEAFF. Here the CDR3 DNA reads TGTGCCACCACGGACAGTAACACTGAAGCTTTCTTT. Using reference TRBV19 and TRBJ1-1 for the parts outside the CDR3, the full variable domain is DGGITQSPKYLFRKEGQNVTLSCEQNLNHDAMYWYRQDPGQGLRLIYYSQIVNDFQKGDIAEGYSVSREKKESFPLTVTSAQKNPTAFYLCATTDSNTEAFFGQGTRLTVV.

The V gene is TRBV25-1, the J gene TRBJ2-5; 8 nucleotides agree with TRBD2. CDR1 is MGHDK and CDR2 is SYGVNS in the germline V gene. The CDR3 has 15 residues. Germline trimming cut 0 bases from V and 7 bases from J; bases unmatched to any gene: 7. The CDR3 DNA follows: TGTGCCAGCAGTGAATATGCTAGCGGGCGTGGGACCCAGTACTTC. It encodes CASSEYASGRGTQYF.

The genes are TRBV4-1 and TRBJ2-1; 8 bases agree with TRBD1. Trimming removed 4 bases from V and 6 bases from J; junction bases left unmatched: 11. This CDR3 has 16 amino acids. Germline values: CDR1 MGHRA, CDR2 YSYEKL. In DNA form, the CDR3 reads TGCGCCAGCAGCCTAAGAGACAGGGGAATGATCAATGAGCAGTTCTTC. Translated: CASSLRDRGMINEQFF.

This CDR3 is CASSQDAGGYGYTF. In nucleotides, the CDR3 is TGCGCCAGCAGCCAAGATGCGGGCGGCTATGGCTACACCTTC. The chain uses TRBV4-1 and TRBJ1-2; D is unresolved. The V gene lost 0 bases and the J gene lost 4 bases, with 9 bases spanning the gap. The germline CDR1 and CDR2 sequences are MGHRA and YSYEKL. The CDR3 runs 14 residues.

This clone is a singleton in its sample. V is TRBV28 and J is TRBJ2-1, with 8 bases that match TRBD1. CDR3 length equals 14 residues. Unmatched junction bases numbered 11, after V lost 8 bases and J lost 8 bases. The germline gives CDR1 MDHEN, CDR2 SYDVKM. DNA of the CDR3: TGTGCCAGCGGAAGACAGGGGACGAAGGATGAGCAGTTCTTC. Translating it yields CASGRQGTKDEQFF.

This clone was observed a few times. V usage is TRBV11-2 and J usage is TRBJ2-5; D is ambiguous. Germline values: CDR1 SGHAT, CDR2 FQNNGV. Trimming took off 2 bases at V and 0 bases at J, with 1 base between the two ends. CDR3 length: 12 residues. The CDR3 bases are TGTGCCAGCAGCTTAAACCAAGAGACCCAGTACTTC. Residues: CASSLNQETQYF.

V usage is TRBV7-9 and J usage is TRBJ2-1; D unclear. CDR1 is SEHNR, CDR2 FQNEAQ, per germline (reference sequence). CDR3 length equals 11 residues. Trimming removed 11 bases at V and 6 bases at J, with 11 bases between. The DNA for the CDR3 is TGTGCCGCCGAATTGGGCAATGAGCAGTTCTTC. It specifies CAAELGNEQFF.

This clone was counted only a few times. CDR3 coding DNA: TGTGCCAGCAGTTTATCTTCATTAGCGGAGTTGTACTTC. It encodes CASSLSSLAELYF. This chain joins TRBV27 and TRBJ2-7; perhaps TRBD2 as D (6 bases). The V end was cut by 0 bases, the J end by 12 bases, with 15 bases between. The CDR3 is 13 amino acids. Germline loops: CDR1 MNHEY, CDR2 SMNVEV (reference sequence).

CDR3 sequence (DNA): TGTGCCAGCAGGGTGGGGACAGGCCGCTATGGCTACACCTTC. Translation gives CASRVGTGRYGYTF. The chain carries TRBV6-1 and TRBJ1-2; 8 nucleotides align to TRBD1. CDR3 length: 14 residues. Germline V lookup: CDR1 MNHNS, CDR2 SASEGT. Unmatched junction bases numbered 7, after V lost 6 bases and J lost 4 bases.

The gene calls are TRBV19 and TRBJ1-5; D is perhaps TRBD1 (6 bases). The CDR3 spans 16 residues. Per the germline V gene, CDR1 is LNHDA and CDR2 is SQIVND (reference sequence). Trimming took 9 bases from V and 4 from J, leaving 22 bases between them. CDR3 DNA: TGTGCCAGCCACTCGGGGGGCGGGGTTCGGAATCAGCCCCAGCATTTT. This codes for CASHSGGGVRNQPQHF.

This clone appeared a few times. The genes are TRBV28 and TRBJ2-7, with a weak D call TRBD1 (6 bases). Deletions cut 5 bases from V and 4 bases from J, with 6 bases between. Germline V lookup: CDR1 MDHEN, CDR2 SYDVKM. The CDR3 loop spans 11 amino acids. CDR3 loop: CASSRGYEQYF. The CDR3 DNA reads TGTGCCAGCAGTAGGGGGTACGAGCAGTACTTC.

V and J are TRBV19 and TRBJ1-5; D gene unclear. The CDR3 totals 13 residues. The germline V gene encodes CDR1 LNHDA and CDR2 SQIVND (reference sequence). Trimming removed 3 bases at V and 3 bases at J, with 6 bases between. CDR3 DNA sequence: TGTGCCAGTAGTATCCCAGACAATCAGCCCCAGCATTTT. Residues: CASSIPDNQPQHF.